This T cell receptor beta chain was sequenced in a study of blood T cell repertoires in COVID-19. Authors' processing steps: Reference gene primer amplification gave estimated nucleated cell counts. Repertoires were generated with immunoSEQ multiplex PCR, while TCRdb's copy carries only in-frame clones and drops some. That table is the source of V, J and clone size, and D and trimming were worked out from the DNA. The sample holds under 130,000 clones; 82% are singletons and the top ten take over 15%. From germline, CDR1 is LNHDA and CDR2 SQIVND (reference sequence). Trimming at V came to 6 bases and at J to 8 bases, leaving 7 bases not matched to a gene. This CDR3 has 13 residues.

This chain links TRBV19 with TRBJ1-2; TRBD1 agrees at 9 bases. This sequence was found in a woman of 80 years or more with acute or convalescent COVID-19. Specimen: peripheral blood. CDR3 coding DNA: TGTGCCAGTAGCAGGGACAGGGCAGGAGGCTACACCTTC. This encodes CASSRDRAGGYTF.